This T cell receptor (beta chain) is drawn from a study of T cell responses to AZD1222 COVID-19 vaccine. Study-level results: Clonal diversity was possibly underestimated; the donors were predominantly white British and more often female.

Germline loops: CDR1 MNHEY, CDR2 SVGAGI. The CDR3 is 14 amino acids. Trimming cost V 6 bases and J 2 bases; bases outside gene matches: 5. The study pooled second doses at about 4 or about 12 weeks. The assay was immunoSEQ multiplex PCR, and TCRdb's table has in-frame clones only and misses some. The sample contains about 140,000 clones, 80% to 95% of which appear only once. To note about this clone: Its cognate antigen is unknown.

This chain joins TRBV6-5 and TRBJ2-7; TRBD2 agrees at 9 bases. This clonotype was obtained from an adult who received the AZD1222 COVID-19 vaccine. Sequencing used peripheral blood, obtained 28 days after the second AZD1222 dose. The CDR3 reads CASRKTSGPYEQYF. CDR3 in DNA: TGTGCCAGCAGGAAGACTAGCGGACCCTACGAGCAGTACTTC.